This T cell receptor beta chain appears in the sequencing data of a study of shared clonotypes between healthy human individuals. Study-level points and caveats: The generation probabilities recorded for non-shared clonotypes fell below those of clonotypes shared by all four donors. Generally, naive subsets (rather than memory subsets) showed larger estimated richness. About 4.5% of naive CD4 clonotypes were common to a handful of donors.

In CD8 memory, CD45RO+ cells were put together with CCR7-negative CD45RA+ TemRA cells. A few counts support this clone. Its antigen is unknown. Libraries were prepared by immunoSEQ multiplex PCR; TCRdb keeps only in-frame clonotypes and omits some of them. Here the sample spans roughly 76,000 clones, 62% being singletons. The sample comprised memory CD8+ T cells sorted from blood. Subset specified: CD45RO+ cells pooled with CCR7-negative TemRA cells. The sequence was obtained from a man in his thirties or forties in good health.

Written as DNA, the CDR3 is TGTGCCAGCAGTTTATCAATCCGCAATGGCTACACCTTC. This translates into CASSLSIRNGYTF. V gene TRBV27 combines with J gene TRBJ1-2; D is unclear. Germline CDR1 and CDR2: MNHEY and SMNVEV (reference sequence). The CDR3 length is 13 residues. Between the trimmed V and J ends, which lost 0 bases and 6 bases, there was a span of 8 bases.